This T cell receptor (beta chain) was profiled in a study of neurological immune-mediated disorders. TCRdb re-analysed the 5' RACE reads in MiXCR, keeping a single row per CDR3 protein. Of some 24,000 distinct CDR3 sequences listed, under 15% are singletons. The table lists this clonotype with many counts. The CDR3 runs to 16 residues. Looked up from germline, CDR1 is SGHRS and CDR2 is YFSETQ. The V and J ends lost 6 bases and 1 base, in that order; junction bases with no gene match: 12. Sequencing was done on a sample of PBMCs. This clonotype was obtained from a middle-aged woman with HTLV-1-associated myelopathy (HAM/TSP). The gene calls are TRBV5-1 and TRBJ2-5; TRBD2 matches at 7 bases. The CDR3 bases are TGCGCCAGCACTAAAATCTCTGGCGGGGGCCAAGAGACCCAGTACTTC. This gives the protein CASTKISGGGQETQYF.